This is a list of T cell receptor beta chains from one sample in a study of CD8 T cells in Susac syndrome. TCRdb redid the calling of the immunoSEQ multiplex PCR reads with MiXCR, one entry per CDR3 protein. This sample has about 110,000 distinct CDR3 sequences; around 95% occur once, and the top ten carry roughly 0.096%. Specimen: CD4+ T cells from PBMCs. These receptors were obtained from a human donor in good health. CDR3s include the opening cysteine and the closing phenylalanine or tryptophan. A D gene is named only where the DNA matches it firmly. A row's size may be missing; if present it is once, few, many or a size class.

d_gene: -; v_gene: TRBV27; j_gene: TRBJ1-6; abundance: -; CDR3nt: TGTGCCAGCAGTTTTAAATCCTCACCCCTCCACTTT; CDR3aa: CASSFKSSPLHF
d_gene: -; v_gene: TRBV29-1; j_gene: TRBJ1-1; abundance: -; CDR3nt: TGCAGCGTTGGTGACGTTGCCACTGAAGCTTTCTTT; CDR3aa: CSVGDVATEAFF
d_gene: -; v_gene: TRBV6-5; j_gene: TRBJ2-1; abundance: -; CDR3nt: TGTGCCAGCACTCCCCACCTGTCCTACAATGAGCAGTTCTTC; CDR3aa: CASTPHLSYNEQFF
d_gene: TRBD2; v_gene: TRBV5-1; j_gene: TRBJ2-1; abundance: -; CDR3nt: TGCGCCAGCAGCCGAGCCCGGGGGGGGCCCTACAATGAGCAGTTCTTC; CDR3aa: CASSRARGGPYNEQFF
d_gene: TRBD1; v_gene: TRBV14; j_gene: TRBJ2-5; abundance: -; CDR3nt: TGTGCCAGCAGCCACCGGGACAGTTACCTGGAGACCCAGTACTTC; CDR3aa: CASSHRDSYLETQYF
d_gene: TRBD2; v_gene: TRBV2; j_gene: TRBJ2-7; abundance: -; CDR3nt: TGTGCCAGCAGACCGGGACTAAGCTCCTACGAGCAGTACTTC; CDR3aa: CASRPGLSSYEQYF
d_gene: -; v_gene: TRBV7-2; j_gene: TRBJ2-7; abundance: -; CDR3nt: TGTGCCAGCATGGCGGGCATCTCCTACGAGCAGTACTTC; CDR3aa: CASMAGISYEQYF
d_gene: -; v_gene: TRBV6-5; j_gene: TRBJ2-2; abundance: -; CDR3nt: TGTGCCAGCAGTTACTCGGGTAACGGGGAGCTGTTTTTT; CDR3aa: CASSYSGNGELFF
d_gene: TRBD2; v_gene: TRBV7-8; j_gene: TRBJ2-4; abundance: -; CDR3nt: TGTGCCAGCAGCTTAGAGAGAGCGGGGGTAGCCAAAAACATTCAGTACTTC; CDR3aa: CASSLERAGVAKNIQYF
d_gene: TRBD1; v_gene: TRBV2; j_gene: TRBJ1-5; abundance: -; CDR3nt: TGTGCCAGCAGCCCGGACAGGTTGGTTCAGCCCCAGCATTTT; CDR3aa: CASSPDRLVQPQHF
d_gene: TRBD1; v_gene: TRBV12-3/TRBV12-4; j_gene: TRBJ2-7; abundance: -; CDR3nt: TGTGCCAGCAGTACAGGGGACCCACCCTACGAGCAGTACTTC; CDR3aa: CASSTGDPPYEQYF
d_gene: TRBD1; v_gene: TRBV6-5; j_gene: TRBJ2-5; abundance: -; CDR3nt: TGTGCCAGCAGTTATGTGGGACAGCAAGAGACCCAGTACTTC; CDR3aa: CASSYVGQQETQYF
d_gene: -; v_gene: TRBV5-1; j_gene: TRBJ2-7; abundance: -; CDR3nt: TGCGCCAGCAGCTTGGCTGAGAGCTCCTACGAGCAGTACTTC; CDR3aa: CASSLAESSYEQYF
d_gene: -; v_gene: TRBV20-1; j_gene: TRBJ2-2; abundance: -; CDR3nt: TGCAGTGCCGGGGGGAGCAGGGGATCCAAAACCGGGGAGCTGTTTTTT; CDR3aa: CSAGGSRGSKTGELFF
d_gene: TRBD2; v_gene: TRBV20-1; j_gene: TRBJ2-1; abundance: once; CDR3nt: TGCAGTGCTAGAGATCCCGGGACTAGCGGGGTTGGGGAGCAGTTCTTC; CDR3aa: CSARDPGTSGVGEQFF
d_gene: -; v_gene: TRBV19; j_gene: TRBJ2-7; abundance: -; CDR3nt: TGTGCCAGTAGTATAACCCGGGGAGGGGGAACGTACGAGCAGTACTTC; CDR3aa: CASSITRGGGTYEQYF
d_gene: TRBD2; v_gene: TRBV24-1; j_gene: TRBJ2-7; abundance: -; CDR3nt: TGTGCCACCAGTGACGCCCCTGGCGGGGGTACCTACGAGCAGTACTTC; CDR3aa: CATSDAPGGGTYEQYF
d_gene: TRBD1; v_gene: TRBV12-3/TRBV12-4; j_gene: TRBJ1-5; abundance: -; CDR3nt: TGTGCCAGCAGTCTCCGGGACAGGGGCAATCAGCCCCAGCATTTT; CDR3aa: CASSLRDRGNQPQHF
d_gene: TRBD2; v_gene: TRBV20-1; j_gene: TRBJ2-2; abundance: -; CDR3nt: TGCAGTGCTGGGACTAGCGGGAGGGCCGGCACCGGGGAGCTGTTTTTT; CDR3aa: CSAGTSGRAGTGELFF
d_gene: -; v_gene: TRBV2; j_gene: TRBJ2-2; abundance: -; CDR3nt: TGTGCCAGCAGGTTGGGGGTTCCGAACACCGGGGAGCTGTTTTTT; CDR3aa: CASRLGVPNTGELFF
d_gene: -; v_gene: TRBV4-2; j_gene: TRBJ2-7; abundance: once; CDR3nt: TGTGCCAGCAGCCAAGACCGGGACATTTTAGGCGAGCAGTACTTC; CDR3aa: CASSQDRDILGEQYF
d_gene: -; v_gene: TRBV28; j_gene: TRBJ2-2; abundance: -; CDR3nt: TGTGCCAGCAATGGGCCCGGCGCGAACACCGGGGAGCTGTTTTTT; CDR3aa: CASNGPGANTGELFF
d_gene: TRBD1; v_gene: TRBV6-5; j_gene: TRBJ2-7; abundance: -; CDR3nt: TGTGCCAGCAGTCGACAGGGAACTGTAGGTTTC; CDR3aa: CASSRQGTVGF
d_gene: TRBD2; v_gene: TRBV4-3; j_gene: TRBJ2-7; abundance: -; CDR3nt: TGCGCCAGCAGCCAGCTAGCGGGAGGCGGAGAGCAGTACTTC; CDR3aa: CASSQLAGGGEQYF
d_gene: TRBD1; v_gene: TRBV27; j_gene: TRBJ1-2; abundance: -; CDR3nt: TGTGCCAGCAGTACCCGGGACAGTGCGGGTGGCTACACCTTC; CDR3aa: CASSTRDSAGGYTF
d_gene: TRBD1; v_gene: TRBV18; j_gene: TRBJ1-1; abundance: -; CDR3nt: TGTGCCAGCTCACAAACAGGGGGCGGAGTGATGACTGAAGCTTTCTTT; CDR3aa: CASSQTGGGVMTEAFF
d_gene: -; v_gene: TRBV29-1; j_gene: TRBJ1-2; abundance: -; CDR3nt: TGCAGCGTTGAAGGGCCGGGACCTCTCTATGGCTACACCTTC; CDR3aa: CSVEGPGPLYGYTF
d_gene: -; v_gene: TRBV7-8; j_gene: TRBJ2-7; abundance: -; CDR3nt: TGTGCCAGCAGCTTAGGAGGGGCCAGCACTTACGAGCAGTACTTC; CDR3aa: CASSLGGASTYEQYF
d_gene: TRBD1; v_gene: TRBV19; j_gene: TRBJ1-2; abundance: -; CDR3nt: TGTGCCAGTAGTACCACTTCCGACAGGGTATATGGCTACACCTTC; CDR3aa: CASSTTSDRVYGYTF
d_gene: -; v_gene: TRBV18; j_gene: TRBJ1-1; abundance: -; CDR3nt: TGTGCCAGCTCAGACACTGAAGCTTTCTTT; CDR3aa: CASSDTEAFF